The rows below give T cell receptor beta chains drawn from one sample of a study of blood T cell repertoires in COVID-19. The data were produced by immunoSEQ multiplex PCR, yet TCRdb's version contains in-frame clones alone and is incomplete. The sample has 62,000 or so clones, around 80% seen once. What was sequenced was peripheral blood. The source of these receptors is a human donor in a cohort sampled during active COVID-19. CDR3s leave out the opening cysteine and the closing phenylalanine or tryptophan. Expanded clones are given a class, and other clones once, few, many or no size at all.

j_gene | abundance | v_gene | CDR3aa
TRBJ2-7 | NA | TRBV6-6 | ASSYLQGAYEQY
TRBJ1-1 | NA | TRBV10-3 | AISAAGPNAEAF
TRBJ1-6 | few | TRBV25-1 | ASTGTGVSPLH
TRBJ1-4 | NA | TRBV4-2 | ASSQVGTTTNEKLF
TRBJ2-1 | NA | TRBV7-9 | ASSKKSGGSYNEQF
TRBJ2-3 | NA | TRBV10-3 | ATATGETDTQY
TRBJ1-6 | NA | TRBV19 | ASSIVARDSPLH
TRBJ2-1 | few | TRBV3-1/TRBV3-2 | ASSQDGLAEQF
TRBJ1-4 | NA | TRBV25-1 | ASSESWGEHEKLF
TRBJ2-1 | NA | TRBV18 | ASSLRPGITYNEQF
TRBJ1-2 | NA | TRBV5-4 | ASSLAVGGGGYGYT
TRBJ2-1 | NA | TRBV19 | ASSIVLQGHNEQF
TRBJ2-7 | NA | TRBV29-1 | SVVLGSSYEQY
TRBJ1-1 | few | TRBV14 | ASSHGGGAEAF
TRBJ2-7 | NA | TRBV4-1 | ASSQGQRPYEQY
TRBJ2-3 | NA | TRBV4-2 | ASSQARTSGGDTQY
TRBJ2-7 | many | TRBV7-8 | ASSTGTGPYEQY
TRBJ2-5 | NA | TRBV5-6 | ASSLAGGRQNQETQY
TRBJ2-1 | NA | TRBV7-8 | ASSLGGLQNNEQF